Below are 18 T cell receptor beta chains sequenced from a single sample in a study of T-cell reconstitution after alpha-beta-depleted transplantation in children. Unique molecular identifiers were used in preparing the TCRbeta library. One entry per CDR3 protein, called by TCRdb with MiXCR from the PCR reads. The table lists some 500,000 distinct CDR3 sequences, 15% to 20% of them singletons. This sample comprised PBMCs from the stem cell graft donor, obtained from the stem cell graft. Receptors were obtained from a human donor who donated a stem cell graft to a child with acute lymphoblastic leukemia.

The chain combines TRBV29-1 with TRBJ2-1; D ambiguous. CDR3 length: 12 amino acids. Germline CDR1 is SQVTM and CDR2 is ANQGSEA. V lost 5 bases, J lost 5 bases, and 10 bases lay in between. The CDR3 sequence is CSVTSRHNEQFF. The CDR3 region has the DNA TGCAGCGTTACCAGCCGCCACAATGAGCAGTTCTTC.

This chain joins TRBV29-1 and TRBJ1-5; maybe TRBD1 (5 bases). Germline CDR1 reads SQVTM; CDR2 reads ANQGSEA. The CDR3 length is 12 residues. V was pared by 7 bases and J by 7 bases, with 14 bases between. DNA for the CDR3: TGCAGCGCCGGATGGGGGGTACAGCCCCAGCATTTT. Encoded protein: CSAGWGVQPQHF.

The rearrangement uses TRBV5-1 and TRBJ2-2; a possible D gene is TRBD1 (6 bases). Trimming pared 7 bases from V and 0 bases from J, leaving 13 bases between. Germline V gene data show CDR1 as SGHRS and CDR2 as YFSETQ. The CDR3 is 15 amino acids. DNA for the CDR3: TGCGCCAGCGACCTCGGACAGCCGAACACCGGGGAGCTGTTTTTT. Translating gives CASDLGQPNTGELFF.

V and J are TRBV9 and TRBJ2-3, with D tentatively TRBD1 (6 bases). CDR3 size: 14 residues. V shed 3 bases and J shed 6 bases, with 14 bases lying between them. The germline V gene encodes CDR1 SGDLS and CDR2 YYNGEE. The CDR3 here is CASSASGASDTQYF. The CDR3 DNA is TGTGCCAGCAGCGCGTCAGGGGCATCCGATACGCAGTATTTT.

This clonotype was recorded a few times. The chain links TRBV14 to TRBJ2-1, with D hard to call. Trimming stripped 0 bases from V and 6 bases from J, with 15 bases between. The CDR3 is 16 amino acids. Per germline, CDR1 SGHDN and CDR2 FVKESK. The CDR3 sequence is CASSQELIWAFNEQFF. The CDR3 region has the DNA TGTGCCAGCAGCCAAGAGTTGATCTGGGCCTTCAATGAGCAGTTCTTC.

The chain is built from TRBV3-1 and TRBJ1-6; D remains unclear. Germline CDR1 reads LGHDT; CDR2 reads YNNKEL (reference sequence). CDR3 length equals 14 residues. Deletions cut 0 bases from V and 8 bases from J, with 8 bases between. CDR3 DNA: TGTGCCAGCAGCCAAGAAATCGCCTATTCACCCCTCCACTTT. Translated, it gives CASSQEIAYSPLHF.

This sequence joins TRBV11-2 and TRBJ2-1; D ambiguous. Trimming removed 5 bases from V and 10 bases from J, with 15 bases in between. There are 13 residues in the CDR3. CDR1 is SGHAT and CDR2 is FQNNGV in the germline V gene. The CDR3 bases are TGTGCCAGCAGCCTCGAGCCCAGGAGAGAGCAGTTCTTC. Residues: CASSLEPRREQFF.

This clonotype occurred a few times. The rearrangement uses TRBV9 and TRBJ1-4; 7 bases fit TRBD1. The CDR3 is 15 amino acids. Germline trimming cut 4 bases from V and 5 bases from J; bases unmatched to any gene: 8. In germline, CDR1 is SGDLS, CDR2 YYNGEE. CDR3 DNA sequence: TGTGCCAGCAGCAGAGGGACAGAGCTAAATGAAAAACTGTTTTTT. Translation gives CASSRGTELNEKLFF.

Ten or more counts support this clonotype. The rearrangement uses TRBV5-5 and TRBJ2-3; D is unclear. The CDR3 is 12 amino acids. The V end was cut by 2 bases, the J end by 5 bases, with 6 bases between. Germline CDR1 and CDR2: SGHKS and YYEKEE (reference sequence). Here the CDR3 reads CASSFSGDTQYF. The CDR3 bases are TGTGCCAGCAGCTTTTCTGGAGATACGCAGTATTTT.

This clonotype appeared many times. J is TRBJ2-5 and V is TRBV12-3 or TRBV12-4, with D possibly being TRBD1 (6 bases). The CDR3 length is 13 residues. Trimming took 4 bases from V and 1 from J, leaving 7 bases between them. In DNA form, the CDR3 reads TGTGCCAGCAGTTGGACAGTCCAAGAGACCCAGTACTTC. Residues: CASSWTVQETQYF.

The rearrangement uses TRBV24-1 and TRBJ2-3; 8 bases are a match to TRBD2. The CDR3 sequence is 16 residues long. V shed 4 bases, J shed 0 bases, and the junction held 5 bases outside the gene matches. Germline values: CDR1 KGHDR, CDR2 SFDVKD. The CDR3 sequence: CATSELSGASTDTQYF. The CDR3 nucleotides are TGTGCCACCAGTGAACTTAGCGGGGCTAGCACAGATACGCAGTATTTT.

This clonotype was seen only a few times. This chain joins TRBV20-1 and TRBJ1-5, with D perhaps TRBD1 (5 bases). There are 16 residues in the CDR3. Germline CDR1 DFQATT, CDR2 SNEGSKA (reference sequence). V was clipped by 3 bases and J by 2 bases, with 17 bases between them. The CDR3 nucleotides are TGCAGTGCTAGGGGTCAGGGTGAATTGGGCAATCAGCCCCAGCATTTT. Amino acid sequence: CSARGQGELGNQPQHF.

This clonotype was found a few times. The CDR3 DNA reads as TGTGCCACCAGCAGAGGAAAAGCGGGAAGCTACAATGAGCAGTTCTTC. Translated: CATSRGKAGSYNEQFF. This chain uses TRBV15 with TRBJ2-1, with 7 bases aligning to TRBD2. Germline V lookup: CDR1 LNHNV, CDR2 YYDKDF (reference sequence). The CDR3 length is 16 residues. V gave up 1 base and J gave up 3 bases; unmatched junction bases: 6.

The chain carries TRBV11-1 and TRBJ1-1, with a weak D call TRBD1 (6 bases). The V gene lost 2 bases and the J gene lost 3 bases, with 25 bases spanning the gap. Germline values: CDR1 SGHAT, CDR2 FQDESV (reference sequence). The CDR3 runs 19 residues. CDR3 DNA: TGTGCCAGCAGCTTATGGCGGGTGGCGGGGGACAAAACATACACTGAAGCTTTCTTT. This translates into CASSLWRVAGDKTYTEAFF.

This sequence joins TRBV6-2 or TRBV6-3 and TRBJ2-7, with no clear D. The V end was cut by 2 bases, the J end by 5 bases, with 4 bases between. The germline V gene has CDR1 MNHEY and CDR2 SVGEGT. The CDR3 has 11 amino acids. The CDR3: CASSYPNEQYF. CDR3 bases: TGTGCCAGCAGTTACCCTAACGAGCAGTACTTC.

V gene TRBV19 combines with J gene TRBJ2-2; D may correspond to TRBD1 or TRBD2 (5 bases each). Germline-derived CDR1 and CDR2 are LNHDA and SQIVND (reference sequence). The CDR3 has 16 residues. V lost 6 bases to trimming and J lost 4 bases, with 18 bases between them. The CDR3 here is CASSLGAGTGTGELFF. In DNA, the CDR3 is TGTGCCAGTAGCCTAGGGGCAGGGACGGGCACCGGGGAGCTGTTTTTT.

In its sample, this clonotype was seen a few times. The chain employs TRBV29-1 and TRBJ1-1; no clear D gene. The length of the CDR3 is 10 residues. Per germline, CDR1 SQVTM and CDR2 ANQGSEA. Trimming took off 5 bases at V and 5 bases at J, with 6 bases between the two ends. The CDR3 DNA reads as TGCAGCGTTACACAGACTGAAGCTTTCTTT. Translated: CSVTQTEAFF.

V usage is TRBV6-1 and J usage is TRBJ1-5, with TRBD1 matching over 7 bases. Trimming cost V 6 bases and J 0 bases; bases outside gene matches: 5. The CDR3 runs 15 residues. Germline CDR1 is MNHNS and CDR2 is SASEGT. CDR3 coding DNA: TGTGCCAGCAGAACAGGGGTAACTAGCAATCAGCCCCAGCATTTT. It codes for CASRTGVTSNQPQHF.